Sequencing of this TCR beta chain was carried out in a study of cytotoxic CD8 clonotypes in ibrutinib-treated CLL. At the level of the study: The cohort had 10 to 11 relapsed/refractory and 15 treatment-naive patients, 17 to 18 IGHV unmutated. Results showed some 25 partial and 2 complete responses; following median about 68 months, approximately 15 remained remitted, approximately 12 advanced.

This table comes from immunoSEQ multiplex PCR, and its TCRdb copy is limited to in-frame clones, with some not included. There are 150,000 to 250,000 clones in the sample; approximately 72% occur only once, and around an eighth lies in the top ten. V gave up 2 bases and J gave up 0 bases, with 7 bases separating them. This CDR3 region has 14 residues. The germline V gene encodes CDR1 KGHSH and CDR2 LQKENI. The specimen was PBMCs, collected after 24 months of ibrutinib treatment. V and J are TRBV18 and TRBJ1-1; no clear D. The receptor was derived from a human donor with chronic lymphocytic leukemia. This chain's CDR3 is CASSPIPVNTEAFF. The CDR3 DNA is TGTGCCAGCTCACCAATCCCGGTGAACACTGAAGCTTTCTTT.